These 15 T cell receptor beta chains share one sample of origin, sequenced in a study of monozygotic twins with inflammatory bowel disease. With the 5' RACE reads reprocessed, TCRdb shows one record per CDR3 protein and no DNA. This specimen shows about 160,000 distinct CDR3 sequences; the ten leading clones hold 2.8%. The material sequenced was blood. These receptor sequences come from a human donor with ulcerative colitis or Crohn's disease, or a healthy co-twin of an affected twin (not recorded which).

The genes are TRBV5-6 and TRBJ1-5; the TRBD1 assignment by TCRdb is unverifiable without DNA. Germline V lookup: CDR1 SGHDT, CDR2 YYEEEE. The CDR3 contains 14 residues. CDR3: CASSLGGADQPQHF.

V gene TRBV19 combines with J gene TRBJ1-4; TCRdb designates TRBD1, a call that cannot be tested without DNA. The germline gives CDR1 LNHDA, CDR2 SQIVND (reference sequence). The CDR3 is 14 amino acids. CDR3 protein: CASSGTATNEKLFF.

The chain carries TRBV2 and TRBJ2-2; the D gene TCRdb calls, TRBD2, cannot be checked with no DNA. Germline CDR1 reads SNHLY; CDR2 reads FYNNEI. This CDR3 is 16 amino acids long. The CDR3 protein is CASSPRGGRYTGELFF.

J is TRBJ1-3 and V is TRBV4-3; no DNA is available, so the TRBD1 call from TCRdb remains unchecked. The CDR3 is made up of 17 amino acids. Germline V gene sequence: CDR1 LGHNA, CDR2 YSLEER. The CDR3 is CASSQESTTGRGNTIYF.

This chain connects TRBV5-1 to TRBJ2-7; TCRdb returns TRBD1, unconfirmable since there is no DNA. This CDR3 has 15 amino acids. The germline V gene has CDR1 SGHRS and CDR2 YFSETQ. This CDR3 reads CASSPRGKDTYEQYF.

V is TRBV24-1 and J is TRBJ1-2; TCRdb picks TRBD1, but there is no DNA to check that call. Germline V CDR1 and CDR2: KGHDR, SFDVKD. The CDR3 loop spans 16 amino acids. The chain's CDR3 is CATSADRDFLGYGYTF.

This sequence joins TRBV13 and TRBJ2-4; absent DNA, TCRdb's TRBD1 call cannot be checked. CDR3 size: 16 residues. The V gene's germline CDR1 is PRHDT and CDR2 FYEKMQ (reference sequence). CDR3 region: CASSPLGSIAKNIQYF.

This chain connects TRBV5-1 to TRBJ2-7. CDR1 and CDR2 from the germline V gene are SGHRS and YFSETQ. This CDR3 is 13 amino acids long. The CDR3 sequence: CASSFARVYEQYF. The full variable domain, completed using reference TRBV5-1 and TRBJ2-7, is KAGVTQTPRYLIKTRGQQVTLSCSPISGHRSVSWYQQTPGQGLQFLFEYFSETQRNKGNFPGRFSGRQFSNSRSEMNVSTLELGDSALYLCASSFARVYEQYFGPGTRLTVT.

The CDR3: CASSPPPPYSGKDNQPQHF. The genes are TRBV18 and TRBJ1-5. The germline V gene has CDR1 KGHSH and CDR2 LQKENI. CDR3 length equals 19 residues.

The chain has TRBV24-1 and TRBJ2-7; TCRdb lists TRBD1, though no DNA is available to test this call. Germline V gives CDR1 KGHDR, CDR2 SFDVKD. The CDR3 is 18 residues long. CDR3 protein: CATSDLNLWGFRSYEQYF.

CDR3: CSVVRWARGYGGYTF. The chain joins TRBV29-1 to TRBJ1-2; TCRdb names TRBD1, which stays unverified in the absence of DNA. The CDR3 extends over 15 amino acids. In germline, CDR1 is SQVTM, CDR2 ANQGSEA.

This CDR3 reads CASSFTLTSGSYNEQFF. The rearrangement links TRBV7-8 to TRBJ2-1; without DNA, the TCRdb call of TRBD2 cannot be checked. CDR3 length: 17 amino acids. The germline V gene has CDR1 SGHVS and CDR2 FQNEAQ.

The chain couples TRBV4-3 to TRBJ2-3; the TCRdb D gene call, TRBD2, has no DNA to confirm it. CDR3 size: 19 residues. Per the germline V gene, CDR1 is LGHNA and CDR2 is YSLEER. The CDR3 sequence is CASSQDLLTSGGRTDTQYF.

The chain recombines TRBV18 with TRBJ2-3; with no DNA, the TCRdb D assignment of TRBD1 cannot be verified. Looked up from germline, CDR1 is KGHSH and CDR2 is LQKENI. This CDR3 spans 16 amino acids. CDR3: CASSPRPGQGADTQYF.

The rearrangement uses TRBV5-4 and TRBJ1-2. There are 16 residues in the CDR3. CDR1 is SGHNT and CDR2 is YYREEE in the germline V gene (reference sequence). CDR3 loop: CASSLGGRWNNYGYTF.